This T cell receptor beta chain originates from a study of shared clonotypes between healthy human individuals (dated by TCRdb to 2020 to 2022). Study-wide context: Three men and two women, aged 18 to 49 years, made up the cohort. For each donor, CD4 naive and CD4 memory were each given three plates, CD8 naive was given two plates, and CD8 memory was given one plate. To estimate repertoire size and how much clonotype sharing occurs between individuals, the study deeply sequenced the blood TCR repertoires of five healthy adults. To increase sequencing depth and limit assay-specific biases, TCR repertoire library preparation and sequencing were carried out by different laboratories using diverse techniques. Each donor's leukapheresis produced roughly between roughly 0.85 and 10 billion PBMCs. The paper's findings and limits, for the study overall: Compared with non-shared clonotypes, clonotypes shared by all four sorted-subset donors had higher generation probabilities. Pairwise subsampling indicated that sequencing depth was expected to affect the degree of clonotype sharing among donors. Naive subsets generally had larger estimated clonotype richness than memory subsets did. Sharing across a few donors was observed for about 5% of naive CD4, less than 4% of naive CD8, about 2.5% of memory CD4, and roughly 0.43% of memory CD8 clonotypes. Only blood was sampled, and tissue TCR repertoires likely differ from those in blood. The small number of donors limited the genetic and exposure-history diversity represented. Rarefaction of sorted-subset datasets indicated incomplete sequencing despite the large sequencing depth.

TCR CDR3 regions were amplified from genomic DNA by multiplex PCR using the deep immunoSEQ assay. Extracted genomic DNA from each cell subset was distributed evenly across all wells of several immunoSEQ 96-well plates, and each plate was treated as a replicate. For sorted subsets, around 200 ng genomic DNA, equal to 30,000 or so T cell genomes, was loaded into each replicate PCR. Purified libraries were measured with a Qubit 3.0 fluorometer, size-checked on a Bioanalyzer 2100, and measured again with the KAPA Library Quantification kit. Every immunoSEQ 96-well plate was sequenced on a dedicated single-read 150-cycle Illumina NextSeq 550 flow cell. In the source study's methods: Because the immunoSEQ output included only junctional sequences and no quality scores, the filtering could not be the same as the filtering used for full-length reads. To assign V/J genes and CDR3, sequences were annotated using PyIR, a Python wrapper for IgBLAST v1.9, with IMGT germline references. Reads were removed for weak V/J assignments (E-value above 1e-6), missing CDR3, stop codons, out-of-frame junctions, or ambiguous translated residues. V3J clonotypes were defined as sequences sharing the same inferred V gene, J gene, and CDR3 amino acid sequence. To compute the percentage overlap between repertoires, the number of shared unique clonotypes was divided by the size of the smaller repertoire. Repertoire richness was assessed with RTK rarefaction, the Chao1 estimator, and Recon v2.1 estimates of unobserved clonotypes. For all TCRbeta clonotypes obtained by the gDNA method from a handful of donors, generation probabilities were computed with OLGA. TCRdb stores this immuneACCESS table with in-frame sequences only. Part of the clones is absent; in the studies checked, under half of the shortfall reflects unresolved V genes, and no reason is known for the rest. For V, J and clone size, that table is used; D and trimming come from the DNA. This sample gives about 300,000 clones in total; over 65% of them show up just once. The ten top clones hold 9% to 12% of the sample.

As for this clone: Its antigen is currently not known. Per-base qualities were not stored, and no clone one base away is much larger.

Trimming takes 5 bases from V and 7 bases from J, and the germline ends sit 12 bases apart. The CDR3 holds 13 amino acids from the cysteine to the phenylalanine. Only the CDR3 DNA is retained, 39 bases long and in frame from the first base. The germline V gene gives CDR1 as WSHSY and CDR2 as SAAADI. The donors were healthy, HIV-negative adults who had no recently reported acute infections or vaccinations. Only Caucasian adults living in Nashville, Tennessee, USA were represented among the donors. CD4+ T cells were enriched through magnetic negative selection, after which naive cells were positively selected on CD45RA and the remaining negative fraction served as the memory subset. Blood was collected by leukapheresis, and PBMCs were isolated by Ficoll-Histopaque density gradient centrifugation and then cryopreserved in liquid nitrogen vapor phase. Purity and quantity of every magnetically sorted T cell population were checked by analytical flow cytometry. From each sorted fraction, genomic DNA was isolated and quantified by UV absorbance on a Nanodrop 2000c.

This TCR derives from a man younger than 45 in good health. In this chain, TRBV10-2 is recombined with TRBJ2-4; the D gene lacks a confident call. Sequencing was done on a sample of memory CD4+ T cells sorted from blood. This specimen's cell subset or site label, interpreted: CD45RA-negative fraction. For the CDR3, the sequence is CASSTGLGNIQYF. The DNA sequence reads TGCGCCAGCAGTACCGGGCTGGGGAACATTCAGTACTTC.